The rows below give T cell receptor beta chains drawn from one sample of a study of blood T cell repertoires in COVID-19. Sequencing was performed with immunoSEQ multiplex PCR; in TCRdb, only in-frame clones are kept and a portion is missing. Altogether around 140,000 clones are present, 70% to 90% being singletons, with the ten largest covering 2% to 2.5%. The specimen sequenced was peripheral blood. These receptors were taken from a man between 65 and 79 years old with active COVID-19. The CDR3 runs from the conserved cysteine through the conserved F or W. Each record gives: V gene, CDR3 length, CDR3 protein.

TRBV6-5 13 CASSWTGGETQYF
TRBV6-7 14 CASSYSPGDTEAFF
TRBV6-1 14 CASSEMGQNLLAFF
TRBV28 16 CASSVTGTGDQETQYF
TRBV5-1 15 CASSANSQGAYGYTF
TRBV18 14 CASSPGGEGTEAFF
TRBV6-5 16 CASSYRDPREGSKQYF
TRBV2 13 CAIGKEGNQPQHF
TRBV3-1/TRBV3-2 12 CASSTGRGEQFF
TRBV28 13 CASSQSGANVLTF
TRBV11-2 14 CASSTGQEGEKLFF
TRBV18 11 CASQGDYGYTF
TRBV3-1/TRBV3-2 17 CASSSDSPGFSTDTQYF
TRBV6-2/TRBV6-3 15 CASSLDRGLPHEQYF
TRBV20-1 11 CSAPQGVEQYF
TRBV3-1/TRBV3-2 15 CASSLGGRMNTEAFF
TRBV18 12 CASSGQGMVAFF
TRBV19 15 CASSIGGRATDTQYF
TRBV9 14 CASSAGTPMETQYF
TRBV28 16 CASSSTSGAPQETQYF
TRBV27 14 CASSTGLAGYEQYF
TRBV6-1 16 CASSAGGLGGYTEAFF
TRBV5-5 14 CASSFGGHPDTQYF